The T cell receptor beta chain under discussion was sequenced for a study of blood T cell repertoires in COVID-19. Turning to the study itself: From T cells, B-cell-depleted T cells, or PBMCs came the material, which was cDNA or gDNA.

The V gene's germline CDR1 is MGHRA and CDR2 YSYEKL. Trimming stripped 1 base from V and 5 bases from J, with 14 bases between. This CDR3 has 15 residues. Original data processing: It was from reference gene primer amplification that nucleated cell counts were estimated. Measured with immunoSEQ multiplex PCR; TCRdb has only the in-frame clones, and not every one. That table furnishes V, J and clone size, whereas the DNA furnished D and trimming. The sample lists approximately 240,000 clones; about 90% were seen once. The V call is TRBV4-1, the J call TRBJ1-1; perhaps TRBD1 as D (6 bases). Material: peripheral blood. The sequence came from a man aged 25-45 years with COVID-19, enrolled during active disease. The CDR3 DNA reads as TGCGCCAGCAGCCAAGTCCCCAGGGGATTTACTGAAGCTTTCTTT. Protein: CASSQVPRGFTEAFF.